What follows describes a single T cell receptor beta chain. Its target is unknown. With 3 bases clipped from V and 2 bases from J, the junction kept 13 bases outside the gene matches. The CDR3 totals 18 residues. Germline V gives CDR1 SGDLS, CDR2 YYNGEE. This specimen belongs to a study of cytomegalovirus exposure and HLA in healthy donors. Findings and limits, study-wide: Researchers catalogued under 200 TCR beta chains as cytomegalovirus-associated. Through in vitro validation, a few CMV-associated chains were shown to be specific for CMV antigens. There were some public TCRs occurring in many donors, but most TCR sequences were rare.

Sequenced by immunoSEQ multiplex PCR; TCRdb stores in-frame clones only, minus some. The repertoire holds about 150,000 clones, with roughly 91% as singletons. This rearrangement joins TRBV9 to TRBJ2-1; 8 nucleotides align to TRBD2. The sequence was collected from a woman aged 18-29 years in good health and CMV-seropositive. The sequencing sample was made of PBMCs. Here the CDR3 DNA reads TGTGCCAGCAGCGCAGCCCTAGGTAGCGGGGTGACCTACAATGAGCAGTTCTTC. As protein: CASSAALGSGVTYNEQFF.